The rows below give T cell receptor beta chains drawn from one sample of a study of T cells in localized non-small cell lung cancer. Data came from immunoSEQ multiplex PCR; TCRdb stores just in-frame clones and leaves some out. The table records under 70,000 clones, 80% to 90% of them present only once. The sample was peripheral blood, taken before any cancer treatment. The origin of the receptors is a woman aged 40-69 years with stage I lung adenocarcinoma. Each CDR3 is given with its conserved first and last residue. A D gene is named only where the DNA matches it firmly. Clone size is given for some rows only: seen once, a few or many times, or a class if the clone is expanded.

j_call v_call clone_size d_call cdr3_nt cdr3_aa
TRBJ1-6 TRBV30 NA NA TGTGCCTGGAGTGTTAATAGGGTTTCACCCCTCCACTTT CAWSVNRVSPLHF
TRBJ2-5 TRBV10-1 NA NA TGCGCCAGCAGTGCGGGTGGGGAGACCCAGTACTTC CASSAGGETQYF
TRBJ2-5 TRBV6-6 NA NA TGTGCCACCATGACAGTAGTATCAGAGACCCAGTACTTC CATMTVVSETQYF
TRBJ1-3 TRBV18 NA NA TGTGCCAGCTCACCACCGGTCGGAAGAAACACCATATATTTT CASSPPVGRNTIYF
TRBJ2-4 TRBV5-5 NA NA TGTGCCAGCAGCGCCCCCCTCGACAGGCATCTAGCCAAAAACATTCAGTACTTC CASSAPLDRHLAKNIQYF
TRBJ2-1 TRBV2 NA NA TGTGCCAGCAGGGTAGTCAATGAGCAGTTCTTC CASRVVNEQFF
TRBJ1-5 TRBV6-5 NA NA TGTGCCAGCAGTCCCACCCGGAGGCAGCCCCAGCATTTT CASSPTRRQPQHF
TRBJ2-2 TRBV10-3 NA NA TGTGCCATCAGTGACCTTCGCGTGTGGAAAGCGAACACCGGGGAGCTGTTTTTT CAISDLRVWKANTGELFF
TRBJ2-3 TRBV29-1 NA NA TGCAGCGTTGATCTCCCAGATACGCAGTATTTT CSVDLPDTQYF
TRBJ2-3 TRBV19 NA NA TGTGCCAGTAGTATTTCCTGGGTCGGGACAGATACGCAGTATTTT CASSISWVGTDTQYF
TRBJ1-4 TRBV27 few NA TGTGCCAGCAGTTTGTTCGCCAGGGGAGATGAAAAACTGTTTTTT CASSLFARGDEKLFF
TRBJ1-2 TRBV7-2 NA NA TGTGCCAGCAGCTTACCAGGGTCACATGGCTACACCTTC CASSLPGSHGYTF
TRBJ2-1 TRBV7-3 NA NA TGTGCCAGCAGCTTAGAGCTGAACAATGAGCAGTTCTTC CASSLELNNEQFF
TRBJ2-7 TRBV20-1 NA TRBD1 TGCAGTGCGACAGGGGGGTACGAGCAGTACTTC CSATGGYEQYF
TRBJ1-2 TRBV4-3 NA NA TGCGCCAGCAGCCAAGAAAATCTCGGATATAACTATGGCTACACCTTC CASSQENLGYNYGYTF
TRBJ2-2 TRBV10-2 NA NA TGCGCCAGTCAGAGCGCAGGGGGGATAAACACCGGGGAGCTGTTTTTT CASQSAGGINTGELFF
TRBJ1-3 TRBV9 NA NA TGTGCCAGCAGCGTGGAAGGCTCTGGAAACACCATATATTTT CASSVEGSGNTIYF
TRBJ1-2 TRBV6-5 once NA TGTGCCAGCAGTAACCTCCAGGGAGGTCACCATGGCTACACCTTC CASSNLQGGHHGYTF
TRBJ1-1 TRBV10-3 NA TRBD1 TGTGCCATCAGTGTTCAGGGGGCCGGGAACACTGAAGCTTTCTTT CAISVQGAGNTEAFF
TRBJ1-6 TRBV5-1 few TRBD1 TGCGCCAGCAGCACAGGGGGTAATTCACCCCTCCACTTT CASSTGGNSPLHF
TRBJ2-3 TRBV10-3 NA TRBD2 TGTGCCATCAGGGGGCCGGGACTAGCGGGCACAGATACGCAGTATTTT CAIRGPGLAGTDTQYF
TRBJ2-7 TRBV4-3 NA NA TGCGCCAGCAGCCCGGGACGGTTATCCTACGAGCAGTACTTC CASSPGRLSYEQYF
TRBJ1-1 TRBV5-1 NA NA TGCGCCAGCAGCTTGGAAACAGGCACTGAAGCTTTCTTT CASSLETGTEAFF
TRBJ1-1 TRBV5-1 few TRBD1 TGCGCCAGCAGCGAACAGGGGGTAGGCACTGAAGCTTTCTTT CASSEQGVGTEAFF
TRBJ1-2 TRBV7-2 NA NA TGTGCCAGCACGGACCGAGGCGGGTATGGCTACACCTTC CASTDRGGYGYTF
TRBJ2-7 TRBV29-1 NA TRBD2 TGCAGCGCGAGGACTAGCGGGGGTTCCGGAGAGCGGTACGAGCAGTACTTC CSARTSGGSGERYEQYF
TRBJ1-4 TRBV29-1 NA NA TGCAGCGTTGACGATGGAGGGGCTAATGAAAAACTGTTTTTT CSVDDGGANEKLFF
TRBJ2-3 TRBV28 NA NA TGTGCCAGCGGAGAGGGGGGAAATGGAGATACGCAGTATTTT CASGEGGNGDTQYF
TRBJ2-7 TRBV19 NA TRBD2 TGTGCCAGTAGTATTAGGGGCGGGAGCTCCTACGAGCAGTACTTC CASSIRGGSSYEQYF
TRBJ1-2 TRBV27 NA NA TGTGCCAGCAGTTCCCTCCGCAGGGCGGGGGTCTATGGCTACACCTTC CASSSLRRAGVYGYTF
TRBJ2-3 TRBV10-3 NA NA TGTGCCATCAGTGAGTACCAGGGGACAGATACGCAGTATTTT CAISEYQGTDTQYF
TRBJ2-7 TRBV6-6 NA NA TGTGCCAGCAGTTACAGGCAGGCAATAACCTACGAGCAGTACTTC CASSYRQAITYEQYF
TRBJ2-2 TRBV7-7 NA NA TGTGCCAGCAGCTTAATAAAGGAAGGGGAGCTGTTTTTT CASSLIKEGELFF
TRBJ1-1 TRBV11-2 NA NA TGTGCCAGCAGCTTAGATCGACAGTCCACTGAAGCTTTCTTT CASSLDRQSTEAFF
TRBJ1-1 TRBV6-5 NA NA TGTGCCAGCAGTTACTCGAGACCTAAGTGGAACACTGAAGCTTTCTTT CASSYSRPKWNTEAFF
TRBJ1-2 TRBV5-1 NA TRBD1 TGCGCCAGCAGCACGGGACAGGGGGCGCCTAACTATGGCTACACCTTC CASSTGQGAPNYGYTF
TRBJ1-1 TRBV11-3 few NA TGTGCCAGCAGCACGAACCCGGGGACTGAAGCTTTCTTT CASSTNPGTEAFF
TRBJ1-2 TRBV5-1 few NA TGCGCCAGCAGCAGAAGTCGGGGCGGCCATGGCTACACCTTC CASSRSRGGHGYTF
TRBJ2-1 TRBV5-6 NA TRBD2 TGTGCCAGCAGCATACTCTTAGCGGGGGGGCCGGTGAATGAGCAGTTCTTC CASSILLAGGPVNEQFF
TRBJ2-3 TRBV6-1 NA TRBD2 TGTGCCAGCAGTGAAGGCGGGGGGGCATCGGGGACGCAGTATTTT CASSEGGGASGTQYF
TRBJ2-5 TRBV7-2 NA TRBD2 TGTGCCAGCAGCTCTTCCCCGGGACTAGCGAAGACCCAGTACTTC CASSSSPGLAKTQYF